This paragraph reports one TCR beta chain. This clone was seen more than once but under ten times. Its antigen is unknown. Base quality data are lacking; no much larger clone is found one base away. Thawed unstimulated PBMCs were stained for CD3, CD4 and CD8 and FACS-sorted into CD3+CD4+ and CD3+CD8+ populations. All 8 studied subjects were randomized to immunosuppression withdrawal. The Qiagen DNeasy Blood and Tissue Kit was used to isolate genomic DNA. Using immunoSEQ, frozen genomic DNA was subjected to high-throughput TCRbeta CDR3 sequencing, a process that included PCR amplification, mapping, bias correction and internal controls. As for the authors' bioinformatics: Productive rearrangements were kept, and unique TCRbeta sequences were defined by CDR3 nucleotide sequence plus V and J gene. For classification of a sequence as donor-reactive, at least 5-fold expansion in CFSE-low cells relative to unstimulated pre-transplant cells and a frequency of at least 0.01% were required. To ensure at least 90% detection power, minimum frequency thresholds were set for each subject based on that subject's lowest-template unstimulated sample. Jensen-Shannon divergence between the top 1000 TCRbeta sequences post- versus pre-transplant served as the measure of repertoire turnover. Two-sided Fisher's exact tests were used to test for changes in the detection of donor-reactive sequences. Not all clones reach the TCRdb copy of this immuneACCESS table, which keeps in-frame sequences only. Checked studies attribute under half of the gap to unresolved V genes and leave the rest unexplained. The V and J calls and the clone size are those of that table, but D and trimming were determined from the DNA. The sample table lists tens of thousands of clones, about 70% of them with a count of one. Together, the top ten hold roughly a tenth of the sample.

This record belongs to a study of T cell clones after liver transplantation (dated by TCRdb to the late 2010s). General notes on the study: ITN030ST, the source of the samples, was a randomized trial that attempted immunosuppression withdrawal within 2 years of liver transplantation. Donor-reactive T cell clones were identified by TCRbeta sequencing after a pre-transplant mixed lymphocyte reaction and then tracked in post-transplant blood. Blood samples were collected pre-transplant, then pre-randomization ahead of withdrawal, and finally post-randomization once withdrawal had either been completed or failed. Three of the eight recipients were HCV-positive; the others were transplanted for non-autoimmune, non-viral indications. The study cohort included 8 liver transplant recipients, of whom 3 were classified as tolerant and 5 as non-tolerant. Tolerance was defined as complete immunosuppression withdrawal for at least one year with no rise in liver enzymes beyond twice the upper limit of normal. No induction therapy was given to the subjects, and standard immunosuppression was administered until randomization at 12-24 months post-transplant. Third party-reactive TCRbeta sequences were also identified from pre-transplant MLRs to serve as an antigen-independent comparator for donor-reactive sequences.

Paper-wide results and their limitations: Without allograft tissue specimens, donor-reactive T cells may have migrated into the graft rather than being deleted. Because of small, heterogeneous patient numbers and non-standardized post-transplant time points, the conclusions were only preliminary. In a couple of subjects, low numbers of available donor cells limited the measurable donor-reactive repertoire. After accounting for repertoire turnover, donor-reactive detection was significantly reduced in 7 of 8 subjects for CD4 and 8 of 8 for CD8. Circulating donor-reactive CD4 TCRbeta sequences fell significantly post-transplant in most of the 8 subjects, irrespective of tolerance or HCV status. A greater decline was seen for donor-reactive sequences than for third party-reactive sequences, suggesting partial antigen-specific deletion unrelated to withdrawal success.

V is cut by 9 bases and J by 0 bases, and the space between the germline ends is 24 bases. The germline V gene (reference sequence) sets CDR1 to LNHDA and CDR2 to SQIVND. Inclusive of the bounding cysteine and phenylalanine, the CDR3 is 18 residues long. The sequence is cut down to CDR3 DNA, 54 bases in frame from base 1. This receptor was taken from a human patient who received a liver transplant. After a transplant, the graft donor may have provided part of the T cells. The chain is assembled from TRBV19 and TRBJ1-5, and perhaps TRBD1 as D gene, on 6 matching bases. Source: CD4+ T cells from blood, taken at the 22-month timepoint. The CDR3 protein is CASDRSTGKVRSNQPQHF. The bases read TGTGCCAGCGACCGTTCGACAGGTAAAGTCCGTAGCAATCAGCCCCAGCATTTT.